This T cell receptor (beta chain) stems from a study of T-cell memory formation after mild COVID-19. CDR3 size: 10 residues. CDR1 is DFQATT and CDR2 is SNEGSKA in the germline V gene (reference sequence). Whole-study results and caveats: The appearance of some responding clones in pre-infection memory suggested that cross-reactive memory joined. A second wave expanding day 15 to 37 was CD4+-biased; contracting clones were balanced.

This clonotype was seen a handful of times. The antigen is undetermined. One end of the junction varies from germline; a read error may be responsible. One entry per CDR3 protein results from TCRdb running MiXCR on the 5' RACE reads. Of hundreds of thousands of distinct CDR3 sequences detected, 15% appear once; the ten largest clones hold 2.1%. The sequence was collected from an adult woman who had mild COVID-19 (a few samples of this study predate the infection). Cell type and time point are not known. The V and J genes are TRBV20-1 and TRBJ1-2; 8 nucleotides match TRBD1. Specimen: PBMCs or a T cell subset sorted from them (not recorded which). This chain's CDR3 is CSATQGATFF. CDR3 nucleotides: TGCAGTGCGACCCAGGGGGCGACATTCTTC.